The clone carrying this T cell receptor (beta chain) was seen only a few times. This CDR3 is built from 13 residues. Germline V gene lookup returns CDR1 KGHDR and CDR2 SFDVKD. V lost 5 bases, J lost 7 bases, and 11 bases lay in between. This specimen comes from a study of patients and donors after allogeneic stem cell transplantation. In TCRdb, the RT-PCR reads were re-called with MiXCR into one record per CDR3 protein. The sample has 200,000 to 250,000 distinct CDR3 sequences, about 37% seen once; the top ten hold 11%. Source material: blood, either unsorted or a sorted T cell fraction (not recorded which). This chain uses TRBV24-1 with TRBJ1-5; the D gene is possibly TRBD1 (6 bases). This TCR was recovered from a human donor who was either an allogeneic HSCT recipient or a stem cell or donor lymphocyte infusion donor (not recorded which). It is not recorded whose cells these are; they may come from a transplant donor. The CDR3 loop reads CATSGQGLQPQHF. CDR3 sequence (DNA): TGTGCCACCAGTGGCCAGGGGTTACAGCCCCAGCATTTT.